A selection of T cell receptor beta chains follows, all from one sample in a study of T cell responses to AZD1222 COVID-19 vaccine. Method: immunoSEQ multiplex PCR; TCRdb's copy keeps in-frame clones and lacks some. The data show tens of thousands of clones, around 90% seen once. The sample in question was peripheral blood, obtained 28 days after the second AZD1222 dose. These receptors came from an adult who received the AZD1222 COVID-19 vaccine. Each CDR3 is given with its conserved first and last residue. The D gene is left open where the match is weak. For some rows the clone size is stated as once, few or many, or as a class when expanded; others skip it.

abundance: NA; d_gene: NA; j_gene: TRBJ2-7; v_gene: TRBV19; CDR3aa: CASRGEQYF; CDR3nt: TGTGCCTCAAGGGGTGAGCAGTACTTC
abundance: NA; d_gene: TRBD1; j_gene: TRBJ2-3; v_gene: TRBV3-1/TRBV3-2; CDR3aa: CASSQEDRGRDTQYF; CDR3nt: TGTGCCAGCAGCCAAGAGGACAGGGGGCGGGATACGCAGTATTTT
abundance: NA; d_gene: NA; j_gene: TRBJ2-1; v_gene: TRBV2; CDR3aa: CASRVSGFSYNEQFF; CDR3nt: TGTGCCAGCAGAGTAAGCGGGTTCTCCTACAATGAGCAGTTCTTC
abundance: NA; d_gene: NA; j_gene: TRBJ2-1; v_gene: TRBV6-5; CDR3aa: CASSLVVGDEQFF; CDR3nt: TGTGCCAGCAGCCTAGTTGTTGGGGATGAGCAGTTCTTC
abundance: few; d_gene: NA; j_gene: TRBJ1-6; v_gene: TRBV5-6; CDR3aa: CASSYTGSSYNSPLHF; CDR3nt: TGTGCCAGCAGCTATACAGGGAGCTCCTATAATTCACCCCTCCACTTT
abundance: NA; d_gene: TRBD1; j_gene: TRBJ1-4; v_gene: TRBV28; CDR3aa: CASSLTGMGEKLFF; CDR3nt: TGTGCCAGCAGCCTGACAGGGATGGGGGAAAAACTGTTTTTT
abundance: NA; d_gene: TRBD1; j_gene: TRBJ1-3; v_gene: TRBV9; CDR3aa: CASSVEGANTGNTIYF; CDR3nt: TGTGCCAGCAGCGTAGAGGGGGCCAATACTGGAAACACCATATATTTT
abundance: NA; d_gene: TRBD2; j_gene: TRBJ2-1; v_gene: TRBV7-3; CDR3aa: CASSSRLAGNDEQFF; CDR3nt: TGTGCCAGCAGCTCCCGACTAGCGGGAAACGATGAGCAGTTCTTC
abundance: NA; d_gene: NA; j_gene: TRBJ1-2; v_gene: TRBV28; CDR3aa: CASSYGDTVYGYTF; CDR3nt: TGTGCCAGCAGTTACGGAGACACAGTCTATGGCTACACCTTC
abundance: NA; d_gene: NA; j_gene: TRBJ2-5; v_gene: TRBV19; CDR3aa: CASSMAGARETQYF; CDR3nt: TGTGCCAGTAGTATGGCGGGGGCCCGGGAGACCCAGTACTTC
abundance: NA; d_gene: NA; j_gene: TRBJ2-1; v_gene: TRBV6-5; CDR3aa: CASIEVRNEQFF; CDR3nt: TGTGCCAGCATCGAGGTGAGGAATGAGCAGTTCTTC
abundance: NA; d_gene: TRBD1; j_gene: TRBJ2-5; v_gene: TRBV18; CDR3aa: CASSPDLAGGGETQYF; CDR3nt: TGTGCCAGCTCACCAGATTTGGCAGGGGGCGGAGAGACCCAGTACTTC
abundance: NA; d_gene: NA; j_gene: TRBJ2-7; v_gene: TRBV6-2/TRBV6-3; CDR3aa: CASSYSLGNAHYEQYF; CDR3nt: TGTGCCAGCAGTTACTCTTTGGGGAATGCGCACTACGAGCAGTACTTC
abundance: NA; d_gene: TRBD1; j_gene: TRBJ1-6; v_gene: TRBV3-1/TRBV3-2; CDR3aa: CASSQAGTGGSPLHF; CDR3nt: TGTGCCAGCAGCCAAGCCGGGACAGGGGGGTCACCCCTCCACTTT
abundance: NA; d_gene: NA; j_gene: TRBJ2-1; v_gene: TRBV9; CDR3aa: CASSSLGGYNEQFF; CDR3nt: TGTGCCAGCAGCTCCCTCGGGGGTTACAATGAGCAGTTCTTC
abundance: NA; d_gene: NA; j_gene: TRBJ1-2; v_gene: TRBV5-1; CDR3aa: CASSLESASNYGYTF; CDR3nt: TGCGCCAGCAGCTTGGAGTCAGCTTCTAACTATGGCTACACCTTC
abundance: NA; d_gene: TRBD1; j_gene: TRBJ1-2; v_gene: TRBV19; CDR3aa: CASSIDTSGQNYGYTF; CDR3nt: TGTGCCAGTAGTATAGATACTTCGGGACAGAACTATGGCTACACCTTC
abundance: NA; d_gene: NA; j_gene: TRBJ2-3; v_gene: TRBV4-1; CDR3aa: CASSHPSTDTQYF; CDR3nt: TGCGCCAGCAGCCATCCGAGCACAGATACGCAGTATTTT
abundance: NA; d_gene: NA; j_gene: TRBJ1-2; v_gene: TRBV30; CDR3aa: CAWTRVNYGYTF; CDR3nt: TGTGCCTGGACCAGGGTAAACTATGGCTACACCTTC
abundance: NA; d_gene: NA; j_gene: TRBJ2-1; v_gene: TRBV6-5; CDR3aa: CASSYQATSYNEQFF; CDR3nt: TGTGCCAGCAGTTACCAAGCGACCTCCTACAATGAGCAGTTCTTC
abundance: NA; d_gene: NA; j_gene: TRBJ1-2; v_gene: TRBV10-3; CDR3aa: CAISDGAGTLGYGYTF; CDR3nt: TGTGCCATCAGTGATGGGGCAGGGACCTTGGGCTATGGCTACACCTTC
abundance: NA; d_gene: NA; j_gene: TRBJ1-1; v_gene: TRBV24-1; CDR3aa: CATSDLDTEAFF; CDR3nt: TGTGCCACCAGTGATTTGGACACTGAAGCTTTCTTT
abundance: NA; d_gene: NA; j_gene: TRBJ2-7; v_gene: TRBV27; CDR3aa: CASQLGSRSEQYF; CDR3nt: TGTGCCAGTCAGTTAGGGAGTCGCAGCGAGCAGTACTTC
abundance: many; d_gene: NA; j_gene: TRBJ2-7; v_gene: TRBV7-9; CDR3aa: CASSRANTNEQYF; CDR3nt: TGTGCCAGCAGCCGGGCCAACACAAACGAGCAGTACTTC
abundance: NA; d_gene: NA; j_gene: TRBJ1-4; v_gene: TRBV6-5; CDR3aa: CASSLQGTNEKLFF; CDR3nt: TGTGCCAGCAGTCTACAGGGAACCAATGAAAAACTGTTTTTT
abundance: NA; d_gene: TRBD1; j_gene: TRBJ2-1; v_gene: TRBV7-7; CDR3aa: CASSLDRVGYNEQFF; CDR3nt: TGTGCTAGCAGCTTAGACAGGGTGGGATACAATGAGCAGTTCTTC
abundance: NA; d_gene: NA; j_gene: TRBJ1-5; v_gene: TRBV19; CDR3aa: CASTLGGVQPQHF; CDR3nt: TGTGCCAGTACCCTAGGGGGGGTTCAGCCCCAGCATTTT
abundance: NA; d_gene: NA; j_gene: TRBJ2-3; v_gene: TRBV7-9; CDR3aa: CASSPQDTQYF; CDR3nt: TGTGCCAGCAGCCCCCAGGATACGCAGTATTTT
abundance: NA; d_gene: TRBD2; j_gene: TRBJ2-7; v_gene: TRBV6-5; CDR3aa: CASSYSLAGSYEQYF; CDR3nt: TGTGCCAGCAGTTACTCGCTAGCGGGGAGCTACGAGCAGTACTTC
abundance: NA; d_gene: NA; j_gene: TRBJ2-1; v_gene: TRBV21-1; CDR3aa: CATRSIAGTYNEQFF; CDR3nt: TGTGCCACCAGATCCATAGCGGGGACTTACAATGAGCAGTTCTTC
abundance: NA; d_gene: NA; j_gene: TRBJ1-5; v_gene: TRBV18; CDR3aa: CASSPPGFNQPQHF; CDR3nt: TGTGCCAGCTCACCACCAGGGTTCAATCAGCCCCAGCATTTT
abundance: NA; d_gene: NA; j_gene: TRBJ2-1; v_gene: TRBV21-1; CDR3aa: CASSKAVSGRVNEQFF; CDR3nt: TGTGCCAGCAGCAAAGCGGTTAGCGGGAGGGTTAATGAGCAGTTCTTC
abundance: NA; d_gene: TRBD1; j_gene: TRBJ1-1; v_gene: TRBV19; CDR3aa: CASSSSGTGGRTEAFF; CDR3nt: TGTGCCAGTAGTAGCTCCGGGACAGGGGGCCGAACTGAAGCTTTCTTT
abundance: NA; d_gene: TRBD2; j_gene: TRBJ2-1; v_gene: TRBV6-5; CDR3aa: CASRLGLANEQFF; CDR3nt: TGTGCCAGCAGACTCGGACTAGCCAATGAGCAGTTCTTC
abundance: NA; d_gene: NA; j_gene: TRBJ2-2; v_gene: TRBV7-9; CDR3aa: CASSLRGIFDSGELFF; CDR3nt: TGTGCCAGCAGCTTAAGGGGGATTTTTGATTCCGGGGAGCTGTTTTTT
abundance: NA; d_gene: NA; j_gene: TRBJ1-3; v_gene: TRBV7-3; CDR3aa: CASSLTGERGGNTIYF; CDR3nt: TGTGCCAGCAGCTTAACGGGGGAGCGGGGAGGCAACACCATATATTTT
abundance: NA; d_gene: TRBD1; j_gene: TRBJ1-1; v_gene: TRBV18; CDR3aa: CASSPTGQRNTEAFF; CDR3nt: TGTGCCAGCTCACCAACGGGACAGCGAAACACTGAAGCTTTCTTT
abundance: NA; d_gene: TRBD1; j_gene: TRBJ1-1; v_gene: TRBV29-1; CDR3aa: CSVLNSGQANTEAFF; CDR3nt: TGCAGCGTTTTGAACTCTGGACAGGCCAACACTGAAGCTTTCTTT
abundance: NA; d_gene: NA; j_gene: TRBJ1-1; v_gene: TRBV19; CDR3aa: CASKRENTEAFF; CDR3nt: TGTGCCAGTAAAAGGGAGAACACTGAAGCTTTCTTT
abundance: NA; d_gene: TRBD1; j_gene: TRBJ2-1; v_gene: TRBV19; CDR3aa: CASSIGGGPANEQFF; CDR3nt: TGTGCCAGTAGTATAGGAGGGGGCCCGGCTAATGAGCAGTTCTTC
abundance: NA; d_gene: TRBD1; j_gene: TRBJ2-1; v_gene: TRBV19; CDR3aa: CASAPAGTGIYNEQFF; CDR3nt: TGTGCCAGTGCTCCCGCCGGGACAGGAATCTACAATGAGCAGTTCTTC
abundance: NA; d_gene: TRBD2; j_gene: TRBJ2-1; v_gene: TRBV19; CDR3aa: CASTLGLAGDNEQFF; CDR3nt: TGTGCCAGTACCTTAGGACTAGCGGGAGATAATGAGCAGTTCTTC
abundance: NA; d_gene: TRBD2; j_gene: TRBJ2-2; v_gene: TRBV28; CDR3aa: CASSLLAGGLNTGELFF; CDR3nt: TGTGCCAGCAGTTTACTAGCGGGAGGGCTGAACACCGGGGAGCTGTTTTTT
abundance: NA; d_gene: NA; j_gene: TRBJ2-3; v_gene: TRBV11-1; CDR3aa: CASTDLSSRTDTQYF; CDR3nt: TGTGCCAGCACCGATTTGAGCTCGAGAACAGATACGCAGTATTTT
abundance: NA; d_gene: NA; j_gene: TRBJ1-1; v_gene: TRBV28; CDR3aa: CASSAGRYGSLAGAEAFF; CDR3nt: TGTGCCAGCAGCGCCGGACGGTATGGCTCTCTCGCCGGCGCTGAAGCTTTCTTT
abundance: NA; d_gene: NA; j_gene: TRBJ2-5; v_gene: TRBV9; CDR3aa: CASSTGGGVETQYF; CDR3nt: TGTGCCAGCAGCACAGGAGGGGGGGTAGAGACCCAGTACTTC
abundance: NA; d_gene: NA; j_gene: TRBJ2-2; v_gene: TRBV29-1; CDR3aa: CSAFAGTNTGELFF; CDR3nt: TGCAGCGCCTTCGCCGGGACGAACACCGGGGAGCTGTTTTTT
abundance: NA; d_gene: NA; j_gene: TRBJ2-2; v_gene: TRBV28; CDR3aa: CASRPPVGLDIRWELFF; CDR3nt: TGTGCCAGCAGACCCCCCGTGGGGCTCGACATTAGATGGGAGCTGTTTTTT
abundance: NA; d_gene: TRBD2; j_gene: TRBJ2-2; v_gene: TRBV5-4; CDR3aa: CASSWGVAGGSGELFF; CDR3nt: TGTGCCAGCAGCTGGGGAGTTGCGGGAGGAAGCGGGGAGCTGTTTTTT